The rows below give T cell receptor beta chains drawn from one sample of a study of T cell responses to AZD1222 COVID-19 vaccine. Clones were sequenced by immunoSEQ multiplex PCR, and TCRdb holds only the in-frame ones, with some missing. The data contain 130,000 to 150,000 clones, around 90% of them singletons. The starting material was peripheral blood, obtained on day 0 of MenACWY control vaccination. The source is an adult in good health. CDR3s include the opening cysteine and the closing phenylalanine or tryptophan. A D gene is named only where the DNA matches it firmly. The size field is filled for only some rows; it gives once, few, many or a size class.

abundance	len	j_gene	d_gene	v_gene	CDR3nt	CDR3aa
.	17	TRBJ1-3	.	TRBV12-5	TGTGCTAGTGGTTTGGTACGGAGAGGGAGCTCTGGAAACACCATATATTTT	CASGLVRRGSSGNTIYF
.	13	TRBJ2-7	TRBD2	TRBV2	TGTGCCAGCAAGCGGGGGGCCTCCTACGAGCAGTACTTC	CASKRGASYEQYF
.	16	TRBJ1-5	.	TRBV5-1	TGCGCCAGCAGCTTGGGGGCGGGTAATAGCAATCAGCCCCAGCATTTT	CASSLGAGNSNQPQHF
.	15	TRBJ1-5	.	TRBV28	TGTGCCAGCAGTTCCCCGGCCGGGGGCAATCAGCCCCAGCATTTT	CASSSPAGGNQPQHF
.	15	TRBJ1-1	.	TRBV18	TGTGCCAGCTCACTTTCCACGGGAGTGAACACTGAAGCTTTCTTT	CASSLSTGVNTEAFF
.	15	TRBJ1-1	.	TRBV2	TGTGCCAGCATTTTCTACCCGGGGGGGGACACTGAAGCTTTCTTT	CASIFYPGGDTEAFF
.	14	TRBJ2-3	.	TRBV30	TGTGCCGGGGCTCAGGGAAGGAGGACAGATACGCAGTATTTT	CAGAQGRRTDTQYF
.	13	TRBJ1-5	.	TRBV19	TGTGCCATTAGGGGGGGGTCGGGGCAGCCCCAGCATTTT	CAIRGGSGQPQHF
.	14	TRBJ2-3	.	TRBV9	TGTGCCAGCAGCGTATCGGGATCCACAGATACGCAGTATTTT	CASSVSGSTDTQYF
.	18	TRBJ2-3	TRBD2	TRBV7-3	TGTGCCAGCAGCTACGGACTAGCGGGGCTCTCCTACACAGATACGCAGTATTTT	CASSYGLAGLSYTDTQYF
.	15	TRBJ1-1	TRBD1	TRBV28	TGTGCCAGCAGAAAGACAGGGGGTGAGAACACTGAAGCTTTCTTT	CASRKTGGENTEAFF
.	13	TRBJ1-2	.	TRBV7-9	TGTGCCAGCAGCTTAGAACAGCTAGACGGCTACACCTTC	CASSLEQLDGYTF
.	14	TRBJ1-5	.	TRBV27	TGTGCCAGCAGTTTACTGGGGGCCCCGGGGGCCCAGCATTTT	CASSLLGAPGAQHF
.	17	TRBJ2-1	.	TRBV6-1	TGTGCCAGCAGTGAAATCTGGGCGGAGCCCCAGTACAATGAGCAGTTCTTC	CASSEIWAEPQYNEQFF
.	14	TRBJ2-2	TRBD1	TRBV27	TGTGCCAGCAGTTTTGGGACAGCCACCGGGGAGCTGTTTTTT	CASSFGTATGELFF
.	11	TRBJ2-7	.	TRBV30	TGTGCCGGGACCGCAGGGGTCGAGCAGTACTTC	CAGTAGVEQYF
.	17	TRBJ2-1	TRBD2	TRBV27	TGTGCCAGCAGTTTAATATGGCTAGCGGGGAATCGGGGGGAGCAGTTCTTC	CASSLIWLAGNRGEQFF
.	17	TRBJ1-2	TRBD1	TRBV28	TGTGCCAGCAGTTCCACTCTTCCGGGACAGAGGAACTATGGCTACACCTTC	CASSSTLPGQRNYGYTF
.	13	TRBJ1-6	.	TRBV27	TGTGCCAGCAGTTTAAGGCAGGGGCTACCCCTCCACTTT	CASSLRQGLPLHF
few	15	TRBJ1-6	TRBD1	TRBV2	TGTGCCAGCAGTCCGCGGCCAGGGGGCAATTCACCCCTCCACTTT	CASSPRPGGNSPLHF
.	14	TRBJ1-5	.	TRBV5-5	TGTGCCAGCAGCTTGGCCGGCGTCACCAGCCCCCAGCATTTT	CASSLAGVTSPQHF
once	14	TRBJ1-2	TRBD1	TRBV5-1	TGCGCCAGCAGCTTGAGGACAGGGATCTATGGCTACACCTTC	CASSLRTGIYGYTF
.	15	TRBJ1-1	.	TRBV18	TGTGCCAGCTCACCCCGGGATCAGATGAACACTGAAGCTTTCTTT	CASSPRDQMNTEAFF
.	13	TRBJ1-1	TRBD1	TRBV7-9	TGTGCCAGCAGCGCAACAGGGGGCACTGAAGCTTTCTTT	CASSATGGTEAFF
.	14	TRBJ2-7	.	TRBV2	TGTGCCAGCAGTATCGGGGGCCCTATGCGCGAGCAGTACTTC	CASSIGGPMREQYF
.	13	TRBJ1-5	.	TRBV3-1/TRBV3-2	TGTGCCAGCAGCCAGGGGGGGATTCAGCCCCAGCATTTT	CASSQGGIQPQHF
.	15	TRBJ1-4	TRBD1	TRBV6-5	TGTGCCAGCAGTCAGAGACAGGGGGTCAGTGAAAAACTGTTTTTT	CASSQRQGVSEKLFF
.	13	TRBJ2-1	TRBD2	TRBV11-3	TGTGCCAGCAGCTTAGGACTTAAGGGACTACAGTTCTTC	CASSLGLKGLQFF
.	14	TRBJ1-2	.	TRBV29-1	TGCAGCGTTCTCCAGGCCCCAACCCTATATGGCTACACCTTC	CSVLQAPTLYGYTF
.	15	TRBJ2-1	TRBD1	TRBV19	TGTGCCAGTAGACGGGACAGGAGCTCCTACAATGAGCAGTTCTTC	CASRRDRSSYNEQFF
.	17	TRBJ2-2	TRBD2	TRBV27	TGTGCCAGCAGTTTTAGCGGCGGGAGCGCCCGGACCGGGGAGCTGTTTTTT	CASSFSGGSARTGELFF
.	12	TRBJ1-2	.	TRBV6-6	TGTGCCAGCAGTTACTTTGGGGGCGGCTACACCTTC	CASSYFGGGYTF
.	15	TRBJ1-6	TRBD1	TRBV2	TGTGCCAGCACACCTTCGGGGACAGACAATTCACCCCTCCACTTT	CASTPSGTDNSPLHF
.	13	TRBJ2-4	.	TRBV7-9	TGTGCCAGCAGCCCAGTGGCCCAAAACATTCAGTACTTC	CASSPVAQNIQYF
.	16	TRBJ2-1	TRBD2	TRBV10-3	TGTGCCATCAGTGATGGGGTTAGCGGGACCTACAATGAGCAGTTCTTC	CAISDGVSGTYNEQFF
.	13	TRBJ2-6	.	TRBV25-1	TGTGCCAGCAGTGCCTCTGGGGCCAACGTCCTGACTTTC	CASSASGANVLTF
once	14	TRBJ2-7	TRBD1	TRBV6-5	TGTGCCAGCACCCCTGAGACAGGGAACAGGGTGCAGTACTTC	CASTPETGNRVQYF
.	16	TRBJ1-5	.	TRBV28	TGTGCCAGCAGTTTGAATGTACAGGGAGGGTATCAGCCCCAGCATTTT	CASSLNVQGGYQPQHF
.	13	TRBJ2-1	.	TRBV7-9	TGTGCCAGCAGCTCGTGGACAGACAATGAGCAGTTCTTC	CASSSWTDNEQFF
.	12	TRBJ2-7	.	TRBV5-1	TGCGCCAGCAGCTGGGCGGGGAACGAGCAGTACTTC	CASSWAGNEQYF
once	15	TRBJ2-3	.	TRBV6-5	TGTGCCAGCAGTTACTCGGAGGGAGTTTGGGGGACGCAGTATTTT	CASSYSEGVWGTQYF
.	13	TRBJ1-6	.	TRBV7-8	TGTGCCAGCAGCCCCTCTGGGAATTCACCCCTCCACTTT	CASSPSGNSPLHF
.	14	TRBJ1-2	TRBD1	TRBV3-1/TRBV3-2	TGTGCCAGCAGCCATACGGACAGGTCCTATGGCTACACCTTC	CASSHTDRSYGYTF
.	16	TRBJ2-7	.	TRBV12-5	TGTGCTAGTGGTTTGGTAACAATGGCTGGTTCGTACGAGCAGTACTTC	CASGLVTMAGSYEQYF
once	13	TRBJ1-2	TRBD1	TRBV7-2	TGTGCCAGCAGCTTAGAGGGGGCTTTTGGCTACACCTTC	CASSLEGAFGYTF
once	16	TRBJ2-5	TRBD2	TRBV28	TGTGCCAGCAGTCCGGGACTAGCGGGGCTCCAAGAGACCCAGTACTTC	CASSPGLAGLQETQYF
.	14	TRBJ1-6	.	TRBV19	TGTGCCAGTAGTACGACAGGTTATAATTCACCCCTCCACTTT	CASSTTGYNSPLHF
.	13	TRBJ2-1	.	TRBV29-1	TGCAGCGTTGGAGACCCCGCCCAGGGTGAGCAGTTCTTC	CSVGDPAQGEQFF
.	14	TRBJ2-2	.	TRBV3-1/TRBV3-2	TGTGCCAGCAGCGTAGGCAGGAACACCGGGGAGCTGTTTTTT	CASSVGRNTGELFF
.	16	TRBJ2-7	.	TRBV5-1	TGCGCCAGCAGTAGAATGTCTGTAGGACAGATCTACGAGCAGTACTTC	CASSRMSVGQIYEQYF
.	14	TRBJ2-3	.	TRBV6-4	TGTGCCAGCAGTGTCCAGATTAGCACAGATACGCAGTATTTT	CASSVQISTDTQYF
.	15	TRBJ2-1	TRBD1	TRBV5-6	TGTGCCAGCAGTTATGACAGGGGAACCTACAATGAGCAGTTCTTC	CASSYDRGTYNEQFF
.	13	TRBJ1-1	.	TRBV2	TGTGCCAGCAGTGAAGCGGCTTCTTCTGAAGCTTTCTTT	CASSEAASSEAFF
.	15	TRBJ1-3	.	TRBV4-1	TGCGCCAGCAGCCATTTGCTAGGGTCTGGAAACACCATATATTTT	CASSHLLGSGNTIYF
.	16	TRBJ1-3	.	TRBV10-3	TGTGCCATCAGTGAGTCCGGCGGCTCCTCTGGAAACACCATATATTTT	CAISESGGSSGNTIYF